This T cell receptor beta chain was found in a study of T-cell reconstitution after alpha-beta-depleted transplantation in children. TCRbeta library construction was performed incorporating unique molecular identifiers. TCRdb re-called the PCR reads with MiXCR, one entry per CDR3 protein. The table shows roughly 310,000 distinct CDR3 sequences, with about a quarter occurring only once. Points on this clonotype: No antigen is known for it.

Points from the study as a whole: From newly produced T cells came most of the T-cell counts and diversity one year after transplant. Reportedly, roughly two months post-transplant, alpha-beta T cells arose from several hundred expanded graft clones.

The receptor comes from a male patient aged 5 to 17 who had a stem cell transplant for acute lymphoblastic leukemia, so the T cells may come from the graft donor. Source: PBMCs, mostly from graft donor cells, taken 180 days after TCRalphabeta/CD19-depleted stem cell transplant.

The CDR3: CASRLIGGQEEQFF. CDR3 nucleotides: TGTGCCAGCAGACTTATCGGGGGTCAAGAGGAGCAGTTCTTC. The chain uses TRBV2 and TRBJ2-1; possibly TRBD2 for D (6 bases). From germline, CDR1 is SNHLY and CDR2 FYNNEI. Trimming removed 6 bases from V and 10 bases from J, with 19 bases in between. This CDR3 spans 14 amino acids.